A single sample is the source of the 8 T cell receptor beta chains below, sequenced in a study of blood T cells in healthy people across ages. The use of a sample-barcoded 5' primer and a J-beta primer mix characterized a second PCR of roughly 6 to 11 cycles. One entry per CDR3 protein, called by TCRdb with MiXCR from the 5' RACE reads. Of roughly 2 million distinct CDR3 sequences in the sample, around half were seen once. Sample: blood. These receptors were obtained from a woman between 40 and 55 years old in good health.

Written as DNA, the CDR3 is TGCGCCAGCAGCCCGGCCGGGGAACAGCCCCAGCATTTT. This gives the protein CASSPAGEQPQHF. The rearrangement links TRBV5-1 to TRBJ1-5; no clear D gene. CDR3 size: 13 residues. Per germline, CDR1 SGHRS and CDR2 YFSETQ. The germline V and J ends were trimmed by 4 bases and 7 bases, with 12 bases remaining between them.

The rearrangement joins TRBV20-1 to TRBJ2-3, with 10 positions matching TRBD2. The trim removed 6 bases at V and 3 bases at J, leaving 9 bases unmatched. The CDR3 has 15 amino acids. Germline V gene sequence: CDR1 DFQATT, CDR2 SNEGSKA (reference sequence). The CDR3 sequence is CSAEERGGLTDTQYF. The CDR3 coding sequence is TGCAGTGCCGAGGAGCGGGGGGGTTTAACAGATACGCAGTATTTT.

The rearrangement uses TRBV3-1 and TRBJ2-7, with 8 positions matching TRBD1. The CDR3 runs to 14 residues. The V and J ends lost 3 bases and 7 bases, in that order; junction bases with no gene match: 8. The germline V gene has CDR1 LGHDT and CDR2 YNNKEL (reference sequence). The chain's CDR3 is CASSHRTGGREQYF. DNA for the CDR3: TGTGCCAGCAGCCATCGAACAGGGGGGCGGGAGCAGTACTTC.

This clonotype came up a few times. The chain carries TRBV7-9 and TRBJ2-3; D remains ambiguous. Germline lookup yields CDR1 SEHNR and CDR2 FQNEAQ (reference sequence). The CDR3 has 12 amino acids. Trimming took 3 bases from V and 6 from J, leaving 7 bases between them. The CDR3 is CASSLWLDTQYF. The DNA of the CDR3 is TGTGCCAGCAGCTTGTGGCTCGATACGCAGTATTTT.

This clonotype was detected only a few times. V usage is TRBV7-2 and J usage is TRBJ2-1; D is unresolved. Trimming shortened V by 2 bases and J by 5 bases, and 10 bases separated the two germline ends. Germline V gives CDR1 SGHTA, CDR2 FQGNSA. The CDR3 has 14 residues. CDR3 coding DNA: TGTGCCAGCAGCTTACCCAAGAACCACAATGAGCAGTTCTTC. It translates to CASSLPKNHNEQFF.

This rearrangement joins TRBV6-2 or TRBV6-3 to TRBJ2-4; a weak D match, TRBD1 (6 bases). The V gene lost 8 bases and the J gene lost 13 bases, with 27 bases spanning the gap. The CDR3 covers 15 residues. CDR1 is MNHEY and CDR2 is SVGEGT in the germline V gene. Here the CDR3 reads CASGSQGTPYNEQYF. The CDR3 nucleotides read TGTGCCAGCGGATCACAGGGAACACCATACAATGAGCAGTACTTC.

This clonotype occurred once. This chain connects TRBV29-1 to TRBJ2-2; TRBD1 aligns across 9 bases. J lost 7 bases, V lost 6 bases, and 6 bases had no gene match. This CDR3 is 13 amino acids long. CDR1 and CDR2 (germline): SQVTM, ANQGSEA. The CDR3 is CSVVQGAGGELFF. In DNA form, the CDR3 reads TGCAGCGTCGTACAGGGGGCAGGCGGGGAGCTGTTTTTT.

This clonotype appeared a single time. This rearrangement joins TRBV21-1 to TRBJ1-2; the D call TRBD1 from the table was never checked on the DNA. TRBV21-1 is a recognized pseudogene. The CDR3 sequence is 16 residues long. The CDR3 protein is CASSKDGGHLNYGYTF. CDR3 coding DNA: TGTGCCAGCAGCAAAGACGGGGGACATCTCAACTATGGCTACACCTTC.